This T cell receptor beta chain was retrieved from a study of cytotoxic CD8 clonotypes in ibrutinib-treated CLL. Background on the study: Among patients, around 25 responded partially and 2 completely; around 15 then stayed remitted and around 12 progressed after median around 68 months.

PBMCs were cryopreserved, and 1.5 to 2 micrograms of genomic DNA from them went into TCR beta libraries. The table came from immunoSEQ multiplex PCR; TCRdb's copy has only in-frame clones and leaves some out. The table includes approximately 200,000 clones, over 55% detected once. Findings and caveats of the study: Baseline-level clonality went beyond age-matched healthy donors and moved in step with circulating CD8+ T-cell counts. Sustained-remission patients were sampled at different times than progressing patients were.

In regard to this clone: What it binds is not known.

Germline lookup yields CDR1 MNHEY and CDR2 SVGAGI. CDR3 size: 14 residues. Trimming took off 4 bases at V and 5 bases at J, with 11 bases between the two ends. The chain combines TRBV6-5 with TRBJ1-4; D call uncertain. The TCR originated in a human donor with chronic lymphocytic leukemia. The input for sequencing was PBMCs, taken after 24 months of ibrutinib treatment. Written as DNA, the CDR3 is TGTGCCAGCAGTTCCCTAAGACGGAATGAAAAACTGTTTTTT. Translation gives CASSSLRRNEKLFF.